These 18 T cell receptor beta chains share one sample of origin, sequenced in a study of blood T cell repertoires in COVID-19. Clones were read by immunoSEQ multiplex PCR, and TCRdb kept only the in-frame ones, dropping some. The sample has approximately 170,000 clones; about four fifths are singletons. The sequenced material came from peripheral blood. Receptors originate from a woman at least 80 years old with active or convalescent COVID-19.

The rearrangement links TRBV6-5 to TRBJ1-2; 9 bases map to TRBD1. The trim removed 11 bases at V and 7 bases at J, leaving 11 bases unmatched. The CDR3 is 13 amino acids. Germline CDR1 MNHEY, CDR2 SVGAGI. The CDR3 DNA follows: TGTGCCTGTACAGGGGGCTCAGGCCCTGGCTACACCTTC. It is translated as CACTGGSGPGYTF.

This chain uses TRBV7-2 with TRBJ2-7; 9 bases agree with TRBD2. V shed 3 bases and J 5 bases; nucleotides not matched to a gene: 8. The CDR3 extends over 15 amino acids. Germline values: CDR1 SGHTA, CDR2 FQGNSA. The CDR3 DNA reads TGTGCCAGCAGCTTGTCATATAGCGGGAGCAACGAGCAGTACTTC. Protein product: CASSLSYSGSNEQYF.

Only a few counts were recorded for this clone. The chain joins TRBV19 to TRBJ1-2; TRBD1 matches 9 bases. CDR1 and CDR2 (germline): LNHDA, SQIVND (reference sequence). The ends lost 6 bases at V and 3 bases at J; junction bases unmatched: 11. The CDR3 is 16 residues long. Written as DNA, the CDR3 is TGTGCCAGTAGCCCGGGACAGGGACTGGGTTACTATGGCTACACCTTC. As protein: CASSPGQGLGYYGYTF. The variable domain in full, with the rest retrieved from reference TRBV19 and TRBJ1-2, is DGGITQSPKYLFRKEGQNVTLSCEQNLNHDAMYWYRQDPGQGLRLIYYSQIVNDFQKGDIAEGYSVSREKKESFPLTVTSAQKNPTAFYLCASSPGQGLGYYGYTFGSGTRLTVV.

This clone was detected only a few times. This rearrangement joins TRBV19 to TRBJ1-4; maybe TRBD1 (6 bases). The CDR3 is 13 residues long. Germline V lookup: CDR1 LNHDA, CDR2 SQIVND (reference sequence). V was cut by 4 bases and J by 15 bases, with 18 bases left in between. The CDR3: CASSTPQQGVVFF. DNA of the CDR3: TGTGCCAGTAGTACTCCTCAACAGGGCGTCGTGTTTTTT.

The chain carries TRBV21-1 and TRBJ1-4; the table names TRBD1, a call not compared with the DNA. TRBV21-1 is noted as a pseudogene. The CDR3 length is 14 residues. The CDR3 is CASSKGIGQEKLFF. The CDR3 coding sequence is TGTGCCAGCAGCAAAGGAATCGGACAGGAAAAACTGTTTTTT.

The chain is built from TRBV11-2 and TRBJ1-2; the match to TRBD1 covers 8 bases. The germline gives CDR1 SGHAT, CDR2 FQNNGV. J gave up 8 bases and V 2 bases, and 19 bases lay outside the gene matches. The CDR3 length is 18 residues. The CDR3 here is CASSLYGGTGGDEGGYTF. CDR3 coding DNA: TGTGCCAGCAGCTTATACGGGGGGACAGGAGGCGATGAAGGGGGCTACACCTTC.

A word on this clone: This sample also contains other DNA sequences that code for the same CDR3. The chain joins TRBV18 to TRBJ1-1, with no clear D. From germline, CDR1 is KGHSH and CDR2 LQKENI. This CDR3 comprises 15 residues. The V gene lost 6 bases and the J gene lost 0 bases, with 14 bases spanning the gap. The CDR3 is CASSPTAGLNTEAFF. Written as DNA, the CDR3 is TGTGCCAGCTCCCCGACGGCGGGGTTGAACACTGAAGCTTTCTTT.

The chain uses TRBV5-1 and TRBJ1-1; D might be TRBD1 (5 bases). The CDR3 runs to 15 residues. Germline V lookup: CDR1 SGHRS, CDR2 YFSETQ. V was cut by 1 base and J by 1 base, with 11 bases left in between. The CDR3: CASSLRNRQNTEAFF. CDR3 in DNA: TGCGCCAGCAGCTTGCGAAACAGGCAGAACACTGAAGCTTTCTTT.

The chain is built from TRBV5-1 and TRBJ1-1, with TRBD1 matching over 8 bases. V lost 3 bases, J lost 2 bases, and 15 bases stayed unmatched. Germline CDR1 is SGHRS and CDR2 is YFSETQ. This CDR3 region has 18 residues. CDR3 nucleotide sequence: TGCGCCAGCAGCTGGGGCCGGACAGGGAATATCAAAAACACTGAAGCTTTCTTT. This gives the protein CASSWGRTGNIKNTEAFF.

The gene calls are TRBV3-1 (or the pseudogene TRBV3-2) and TRBJ2-7; no reliable D call. V was clipped by 5 bases and J by 6 bases, with 14 bases between them. Germline V lookup: CDR1 LGHDT, CDR2 YNNKEL (reference sequence). This CDR3 spans 13 amino acids. The CDR3 region is CASSESPGLEQYF. DNA for the CDR3: TGTGCCAGCAGCGAAAGCCCAGGCCTCGAGCAGTACTTC.

The chain employs TRBV2 and TRBJ1-5, with 7 bases fitting TRBD1. CDR1 and CDR2 from the germline V gene are SNHLY and FYNNEI. This CDR3 comprises 15 residues. V trimming: 5 bases; J trimming: 9 bases; junction bases outside the gene matches: 13. The CDR3 region has the DNA TGTGCCAGCAGTAATAGCCGGGACAGCTATAGGCCCCAGCATTTT. Translated: CASSNSRDSYRPQHF.

This clone was recorded a few times. The chain has TRBV5-1 and TRBJ1-1; 9 bases agree with TRBD1. CDR1 SGHRS and CDR2 YFSETQ come from the germline V gene. This CDR3 comprises 14 residues. V dropped 4 bases and J dropped 6; count of bases not matched to a gene: 7. The CDR3: CASSREGQGAEAFF. DNA of the CDR3: TGCGCCAGCAGCCGGGAGGGACAGGGCGCTGAAGCTTTCTTT.

The V and J genes are TRBV6-1 and TRBJ1-4; 9 nucleotides agree with TRBD1. Trimming at V came to 0 bases and at J to 7 bases, leaving 3 bases not matched to a gene. Germline CDR1 is MNHNS and CDR2 is SASEGT. The CDR3 totals 15 residues. The CDR3 sequence is CASSEAGTGSEKLFF. CDR3 coding DNA: TGTGCCAGCAGTGAAGCCGGGACAGGGAGTGAAAAACTGTTTTTT.

The gene calls are TRBV5-8 and TRBJ1-2; 11 positions match TRBD1. The V gene end was trimmed by 1 base and the J gene end by 4 bases; junction bases not matched to a gene: 6. The CDR3 has 16 residues. Per the germline V gene, CDR1 is SGHTS and CDR2 is YDEGEE. The CDR3 region has the DNA TGTGCCAGCAGCTTGTTAGTTGGGACAGGGGGCTATGGCTACACCTTC. Its translation is CASSLLVGTGGYGYTF.

The rearrangement links TRBV20-1 to TRBJ2-3, with TRBD2 identical over 12 bases. V lost 6 bases and J lost 11; bases outside the gene matches: 3. Germline V lookup: CDR1 DFQATT, CDR2 SNEGSKA (reference sequence). The CDR3 has 11 amino acids. In DNA, the CDR3 is TGCAGTGCCTCACTAGCGGGAGGGCAGTATTTT. This gives the protein CSASLAGGQYF.

This CDR3 reads CASSELGRGSEAFF. The CDR3 DNA reads as TGTGCCAGCAGTGAATTAGGCAGGGGATCTGAAGCTTTCTTT. The chain joins TRBV6-1 to TRBJ1-1; possible D gene TRBD1, 6 bases. Germline CDR1 reads MNHNS; CDR2 reads SASEGT. V dropped 2 bases and J dropped 6 bases, with 13 bases sitting between them. The CDR3 loop spans 14 amino acids.

This clone has only one observation. V and J are TRBV6-5 and TRBJ2-5; 10 nucleotides line up with TRBD2. This CDR3 is built from 14 residues. Trimming removed 6 bases from V and 8 bases from J; junction bases left unmatched: 9. The germline V gene encodes CDR1 MNHEY and CDR2 SVGAGI. The chain's CDR3 is CASRHVAGGETQYF. CDR3 DNA: TGTGCCAGCAGACACGTAGCGGGAGGTGAAACCCAGTACTTC.

This sequence joins TRBV18 and TRBJ2-7; TRBD1 might be the D (5 bases). This CDR3 region has 14 residues. The germline CDR1 and CDR2 sequences are KGHSH and LQKENI. Trimming shortened V by 6 bases and J by 2 bases, and 14 bases separated the two germline ends. The CDR3 loop is CASSPGAGTYEQYF. The CDR3 DNA reads TGTGCCAGCTCCCCCGGCGCAGGGACCTACGAGCAGTACTTC.